One sample yielded the 20 T cell receptor beta chains listed below, sequenced in a study of T cells expressing NK-cell markers (dated by TCRdb to the early 2020s). Libraries came from 5' RACE. Sequencing took place on an Illumina HiSeq 2000. Reprocessed by TCRdb, the reads give a single entry per CDR3 protein sequence, without DNA. The table kept for this sample lists some 460,000 distinct CDR3 sequences. In total, the top ten clones hold over 1.1% of the sample. Specimen: blood T cells: a sorted CD56 or NKG2C T cell subset, CD4+ or CD8+ T cells, or bulk PBMC T cells (not recorded which). All receptors derive from a woman between 45 and 65 years old in good health. Donor details come from another sample of the same person, matched by shared clones.

The V and J genes are TRBV12-3 or TRBV12-4 and TRBJ1-5; TCRdb's D gene call, TRBD1, goes unchecked for lack of DNA. The CDR3 consists of 15 residues. The CDR3 is CASSFWGQRIQPQHF.

The chain joins TRBV27 to TRBJ2-6; TCRdb calls TRBD1, which cannot be checked without DNA. CDR1 MNHEY and CDR2 SMNVEV come from the germline V gene (reference sequence). The CDR3 contains 17 residues. Here the CDR3 reads CASSWGSGVRGANVLTF.

The rearrangement uses TRBV4-1 and TRBJ1-3; the TCRdb call, TRBD1, lacks DNA for checking. This CDR3 contains 17 residues. CDR1 and CDR2 (germline): MGHRA, YSYEKL. CDR3 residues: CASSQEWQGTRGNTIYF.

The chain joins TRBV30 to TRBJ2-3. CDR3 size: 11 residues. The germline CDR1 and CDR2 sequences are GTSNPN and SVGIG (reference sequence). CDR3 residues: CAYALGDTQYF.

This chain joins TRBV6-5 and TRBJ2-1; TCRdb proposes TRBD1, but this gene call is untestable without DNA. The CDR3 totals 15 residues. Germline V gene lookup returns CDR1 MNHEY and CDR2 SVGAGI. The CDR3 region is CASLKHGAPGNEQFF.

The chain recombines TRBV7-8 with TRBJ2-1; TCRdb's D gene call, TRBD2, goes unchecked for lack of DNA. This CDR3 contains 16 residues. Germline V CDR1 and CDR2: SGHVS, FQNEAQ. CDR3: CASSLTAGGPFNEQFF.

The rearrangement joins TRBV11-2 to TRBJ2-1. Germline V gives CDR1 SGHAT, CDR2 FQNNGV. This CDR3 has 12 residues. The chain's CDR3 is CASSLNNNEQFF.

The genes are TRBV9 and TRBJ1-2. The germline V gene has CDR1 SGDLS and CDR2 YYNGEE. This CDR3 has 13 amino acids. CDR3: CASSGPGLYGYTF.

The chain joins TRBV28 to TRBJ1-5. The CDR3 contains 13 residues. Germline CDR1 MDHEN, CDR2 SYDVKM. The CDR3 spells CASSHVEGSGIHF.

The V call is TRBV6-5, the J call TRBJ1-1; the D gene TCRdb calls, TRBD1, cannot be checked with no DNA. The CDR3 covers 14 residues. The germline V gene encodes CDR1 MNHEY and CDR2 SVGAGI. The CDR3 sequence is CASSYSIRDRGAFF.

The chain couples TRBV11-3 to TRBJ2-1. Looked up from germline, CDR1 is SGHNT and CDR2 is YENEEA. CDR3 length equals 17 residues. The chain's CDR3 is CATQLRILGASYNEQFF. The complete variable domain, with remaining parts taken from reference TRBV11-3 and TRBJ2-1, reads EAGVVQSPRYKIIEKKQPVAFWCNPISGHNTLYWYLQNLGQGPELLIRYENEEAVDDSQLPKDRFSAERLKGVDSTLKIQPAELGDSAVYLCATQLRILGASYNEQFFGPGTRLTVL.

The rearrangement joins TRBV28 to TRBJ2-6; TCRdb's D gene call, TRBD1, goes unchecked for lack of DNA. The CDR3 loop spans 15 amino acids. Germline assignment: CDR1 MDHEN and CDR2 SYDVKM. CDR3 sequence reads: CASSPGTFGANVLTF.

The J gene is TRBJ2-1, the V gene TRBV20-1; TCRdb calls TRBD1, which cannot be checked without DNA. Germline V CDR1 and CDR2: DFQATT, SNEGSKA (reference sequence). The CDR3 has 13 residues. The CDR3 is CSATGTRGLEQFF.

The V gene is TRBV19, the J gene TRBJ2-7. The CDR3 loop spans 15 amino acids. Germline CDR1 reads LNHDA; CDR2 reads SQIVND (reference sequence). CDR3: CASSIDLGSSYEQYF.

This chain connects TRBV5-1 to TRBJ1-2. Germline CDR1 is SGHRS and CDR2 is YFSETQ. This CDR3 region has 13 residues. The chain's CDR3 is CASSGNSDYGYTF.

V usage is TRBV7-9 and J usage is TRBJ2-1; lacking DNA, the TRBD2 call made by TCRdb goes unchecked. This CDR3 comprises 16 residues. Per germline, CDR1 SEHNR and CDR2 FQNEAQ (reference sequence). CDR3 protein: CASSLVAGVGYNEQFF.

CDR3 residues: CSAAPGQLVGYTF. The chain recombines TRBV20-1 with TRBJ1-2; TCRdb's D gene call, TRBD1, goes unchecked for lack of DNA. Per the germline V gene, CDR1 is DFQATT and CDR2 is SNEGSKA (reference sequence). The CDR3 totals 13 residues.

The chain's CDR3 is CASSLRDSYNEQFF. V is TRBV12-3 or TRBV12-4 and J is TRBJ2-1. The CDR3 extends over 14 amino acids.

The chain combines TRBV14 with TRBJ2-1. The germline gives CDR1 SGHDN, CDR2 FVKESK. This CDR3 contains 13 residues. This chain's CDR3 is CASSQVIGNEQFF.

This rearrangement joins TRBV19 to TRBJ2-7; TCRdb proposes TRBD1, but this gene call is untestable without DNA. This CDR3 region has 15 residues. CDR1 is LNHDA, CDR2 SQIVND, per germline (reference sequence). This CDR3 is CASSKDRGYSYEQYF.